This is a list of T cell receptor beta chains from one sample in a study of long-term antiretroviral therapy in people with HIV. Some clones are missing from TCRdb's copy, which holds only in-frame ones; the method was immunoSEQ multiplex PCR. Of nearly 50,000 clones in the sample, 80% to 90% were seen once. The sample in question was unsorted PBMCs, obtained 0.8 years after starting antiretroviral therapy. These TCRs come from a woman between 18 and 29 years old with HIV. Both conserved end residues are part of each CDR3.

J gene	V gene	CDR3 protein
TRBJ2-7	TRBV9	CASSVAQGSEQYF
TRBJ2-7	TRBV4-1	CASSQGTGLYEQYF
TRBJ2-5	TRBV28	CASSPRRETQYF
TRBJ1-4	TRBV4-2	CASSQTGGEKLFF
TRBJ2-5	TRBV7-8	CASSVAHF
TRBJ2-2	TRBV10-1	CASSESILAGEVGTGELFF
TRBJ2-4	TRBV11-2	CASSVRTVGKIKNIQYF
TRBJ1-2	TRBV11-2	CASSLGAGWDYGYTF
TRBJ2-3	TRBV27	CASSSGRAGDTQYF
TRBJ1-3	TRBV2	CASSEMDSSGNTIYF
TRBJ1-4	TRBV6-5	CASSYSWTFIGEKLFF
TRBJ1-4	TRBV29-1	CSVEDGTALGKLFF
TRBJ1-2	TRBV7-2	CASSLRGVDYGYTF
TRBJ2-2	TRBV4-2	CASSQDGLAGSYTGELFF
TRBJ1-2	TRBV5-1	CASSLAGTYGYTF
TRBJ2-5	TRBV7-9	CASSVIPGGQYF
TRBJ2-1	TRBV27	CASSGSLLDEQFF
TRBJ1-1	TRBV7-9	CASSPPRQLLEAFF
TRBJ1-2	TRBV27	CASSSSGTGRSYGYTF
TRBJ1-4	TRBV4-3	CASSQLRAGSLHNEKLFF
TRBJ1-5	TRBV2	CASIEGRVGGQPQHF
TRBJ1-3	TRBV27	CASSLSDSAGNTIYF
TRBJ2-3	TRBV19	CASSMSDTQYF
TRBJ1-1	TRBV6-5	CASSYTGPTEAFF
TRBJ2-7	TRBV6-6	CASSYSSRVVADEQYF
TRBJ2-5	TRBV14	CASSQEGLWWETQYF
TRBJ2-3	TRBV7-6	CASSLSPGRTDTQYF
TRBJ2-4	TRBV11-3	CASSSLPKNIQYF
TRBJ1-2	TRBV15	CATSRDQGPSRSYTF
TRBJ2-7	TRBV19	CASSIGTGEQYF
TRBJ2-7	TRBV28	CASSLGFSGLEQYF
TRBJ2-7	TRBV2	CASEEIRASGLPYEQYF
TRBJ1-1	TRBV6-1	CASSEEGEAFF
TRBJ2-2	TRBV6-6	CASSSPESSGELFF
TRBJ2-7	TRBV5-4	CASSLSGGLGYEQYF
TRBJ1-4	TRBV7-9	CASSSDSWSNEKLFF
TRBJ1-1	TRBV7-2	CASRISNTEAFF
TRBJ2-7	TRBV28	CASVARATYEQYF
TRBJ1-4	TRBV18	CASSQDRAEEKLFF
-	TRBV7-2	CASGSFGSPVEQYF
TRBJ1-1	TRBV27	CASSFSENTEAFF
TRBJ2-3	TRBV5-1	CASSYGGPSTDTQYF
TRBJ2-7	TRBV5-6	CASSFVDSRFAYEQYF
TRBJ2-7	TRBV28	CASSPAGLTEQYF
TRBJ2-2	TRBV5-5	CASSLSAGNTGELFF
TRBJ2-1	TRBV7-2	CASSLVQRDIQQFF
TRBJ1-2	TRBV4-3	CASSQDMGQPNYGYTF